This T cell receptor beta chain comes out of a study of T cells in Graves' hyperthyroidism and ophthalmopathy. The overall study: Peripheral blood was obtained at initial diagnosis, preceding any treatment.

The CDR3 contains 17 residues. Germline values: CDR1 LNHDA, CDR2 SQIVND (reference sequence). The V end lost 3 bases, the J end lost 6 bases, and 21 bases lay between the germline ends. Amplified TCR beta CDR3 regions came from RNA transcripts. Researchers ran a first-round RT-PCR on the TCR CDR3 using the HTBI primer set. TCRdb re-analysed the multiplex PCR reads in MiXCR, keeping a single row per CDR3 protein. The table shows about 600,000 distinct CDR3 sequences, with 16% occurring only once. Uncontrolled infection, other autoimmune disease, pregnancy and lactation each barred patients from inclusion.

The receptor was derived from a woman aged 40 to 50 with Graves' ophthalmopathy. Sequenced sample: blood. The rearrangement joins TRBV19 to TRBJ2-1, with TRBD1 as a possible D gene (6 bases). CDR3 residues: CASSIAFRGRGSNEQFF. The CDR3 coding sequence is TGTGCCAGTAGTATCGCTTTTCGGGGCAGGGGTTCCAATGAGCAGTTCTTC.